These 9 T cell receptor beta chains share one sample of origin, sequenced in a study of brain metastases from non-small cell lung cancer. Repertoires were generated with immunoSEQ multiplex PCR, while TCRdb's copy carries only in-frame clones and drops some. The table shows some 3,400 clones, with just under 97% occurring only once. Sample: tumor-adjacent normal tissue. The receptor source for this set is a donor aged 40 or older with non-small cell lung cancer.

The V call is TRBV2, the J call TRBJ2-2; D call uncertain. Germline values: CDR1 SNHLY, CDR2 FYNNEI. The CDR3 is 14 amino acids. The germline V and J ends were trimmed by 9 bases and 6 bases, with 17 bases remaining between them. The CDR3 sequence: CASRLLPSPGELFF. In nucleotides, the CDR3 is TGTGCCAGTCGATTGCTGCCGTCCCCCGGGGAGCTGTTTTTT.

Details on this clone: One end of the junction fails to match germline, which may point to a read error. CDR3 loop: CASSPGHGAYEQYF. The CDR3 coding sequence is TGTGCCAGTAGCCCGGGACACGGGGCCTATGAGCAGTACTTC. The chain uses TRBV19 and TRBJ2-7; D perhaps matches TRBD1 (6 bases). CDR1 and CDR2 from the germline V gene are LNHDA and SQIVND (reference sequence). This CDR3 is 14 amino acids long.

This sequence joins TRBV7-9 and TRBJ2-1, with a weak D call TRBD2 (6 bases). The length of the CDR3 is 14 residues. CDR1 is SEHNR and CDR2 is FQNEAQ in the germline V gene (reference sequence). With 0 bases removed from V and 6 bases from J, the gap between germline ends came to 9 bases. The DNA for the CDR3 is TGTGCCAGCAGCTTAGCAACTAGCCTCAATGAGCAGTTCTTC. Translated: CASSLATSLNEQFF.

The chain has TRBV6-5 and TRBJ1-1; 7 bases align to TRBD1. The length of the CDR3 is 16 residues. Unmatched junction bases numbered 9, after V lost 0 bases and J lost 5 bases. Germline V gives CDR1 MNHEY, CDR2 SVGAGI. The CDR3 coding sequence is TGTGCCAGCAGTTACTCTTCAAGGGGGCGCAGGACTGAAGCTTTCTTT. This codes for CASSYSSRGRRTEAFF.

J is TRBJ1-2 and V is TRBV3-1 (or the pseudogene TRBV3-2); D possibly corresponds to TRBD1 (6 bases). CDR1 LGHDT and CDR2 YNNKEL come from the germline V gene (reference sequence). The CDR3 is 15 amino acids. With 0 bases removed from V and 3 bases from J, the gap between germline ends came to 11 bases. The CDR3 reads CASSQDLNRDYGYTF. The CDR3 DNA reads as TGTGCCAGCAGCCAAGATCTGAACAGGGACTATGGCTACACCTTC.

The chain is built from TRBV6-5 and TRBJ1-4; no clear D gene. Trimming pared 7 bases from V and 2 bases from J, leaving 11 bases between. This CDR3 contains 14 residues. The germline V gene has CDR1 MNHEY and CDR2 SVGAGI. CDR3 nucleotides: TGTGCCAGCACCCTGGTTCACACTAATGAAAAACTGTTTTTT. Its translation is CASTLVHTNEKLFF.

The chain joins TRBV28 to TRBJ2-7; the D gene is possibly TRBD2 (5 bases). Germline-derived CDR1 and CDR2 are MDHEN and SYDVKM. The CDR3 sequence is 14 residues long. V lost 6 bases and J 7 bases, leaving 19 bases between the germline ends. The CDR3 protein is CASRRRGRTGEQYF. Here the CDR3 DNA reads TGTGCCAGCAGACGCCGCGGTAGGACTGGGGAGCAGTACTTC.

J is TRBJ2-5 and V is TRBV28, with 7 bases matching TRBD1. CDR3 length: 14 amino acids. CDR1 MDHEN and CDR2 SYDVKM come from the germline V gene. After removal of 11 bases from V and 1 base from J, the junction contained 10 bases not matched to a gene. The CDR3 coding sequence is TGTGCCGCGAGCCGTGGGGACAGCCAAGAGACCCAGTACTTC. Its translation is CAASRGDSQETQYF.

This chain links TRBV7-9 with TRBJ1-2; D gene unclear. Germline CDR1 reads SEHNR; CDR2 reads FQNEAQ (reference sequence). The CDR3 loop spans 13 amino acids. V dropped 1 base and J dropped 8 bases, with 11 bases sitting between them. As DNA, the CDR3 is TGTGCCAGCAGCTTAGTGGGTAGTAAGGGCTACACCTTC. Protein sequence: CASSLVGSKGYTF.